This TCR beta chain was observed in a study of blood T cell repertoires in COVID-19. Germline-derived CDR1 and CDR2 are WNHNN and SYGVQD (reference sequence). The CDR3 totals 15 residues. Trimming took off 2 bases at V and 0 bases at J, with 8 bases between the two ends. Per the original data handling: Estimation of nucleated cell counts relied on the amplification of reference gene primers. This table comes from immunoSEQ multiplex PCR, and its TCRdb copy is limited to in-frame clones, with some not included. V and J calls and clone size come straight from that table; D and trimming were deduced from the DNA. The data contain 250,000 to 400,000 clones, approximately 89% of them singletons.

The rearrangement uses TRBV10-1 and TRBJ2-1, with D possibly being TRBD2 (6 bases). The TCR sequence derives from a woman younger than 45 with COVID-19, enrolled during active disease. Input material: peripheral blood. This chain's CDR3 is CASSERGNSYNEQFF. CDR3 DNA sequence: TGCGCCAGCAGTGAGCGGGGGAACTCCTACAATGAGCAGTTCTTC.